This section outlines one T cell receptor beta chain sequence together with its context. These data belong to a study of T-cell reconstitution after alpha-beta-depleted transplantation in children. Trimming cost V 0 bases and J 4 bases, with 11 bases left between them. The CDR3 contains 15 residues. CDR1 is LGHNA and CDR2 is YSLEER in the germline V gene. As it was prepared, the TCRbeta library received unique molecular identifiers. MiXCR, applied by TCRdb to the PCR reads, yields one record per CDR3 protein. Among more than 5,000 distinct CDR3 sequences listed, 16% were seen once. This sample comprised PBMCs, obtained before TCRalphabeta/CD19-depleted stem cell transplant. The TCR comes from a boy younger than 10 with acute lymphoblastic leukemia, due to receive a stem cell transplant. The chain joins TRBV4-3 to TRBJ2-3; a weak D match, TRBD2 (5 bases). The CDR3 coding sequence is TGCGCCAGCAGCCAAGATGCAGCACTAGCAGATACGCAGTATTTT. Translation gives CASSQDAALADTQYF.